This T cell receptor beta chain stems from a study of blood T cell repertoires in COVID-19. Data came from immunoSEQ multiplex PCR; TCRdb stores just in-frame clones and leaves some out. Of 100,000 to 150,000 clones detected, about 85% appear once; the ten largest clones hold approximately 7.7%. CDR3 size: 14 residues. V lost 6 bases and J lost 6; bases outside the gene matches: 6. Germline assignment: CDR1 SQVTM and CDR2 ANQGSEA. This chain uses TRBV29-1 with TRBJ1-5; 12 positions agree with TRBD1. The TCR originated in a human donor in a cohort sampled during active COVID-19. The sample comprised peripheral blood. This CDR3 is CSVGGQGASQPQHF. Here the CDR3 DNA reads TGCAGCGTGGGGGGACAGGGGGCCAGTCAGCCCCAGCATTTT.